The next 31 T cell receptor beta chains were all read from a single sample in a study of memory CD4+ T cells and cytomegalovirus serostatus. Libraries were prepared by immunoSEQ multiplex PCR; TCRdb keeps only in-frame clonotypes and omits some of them. Altogether tens of thousands of clones are present, roughly 76% being singletons, with the ten largest covering about 4.5%. Single viable CD3+CD4+CD8-CD45RO+ cells were sorted as the memory CD4+ T cells. Sequencing was carried out using memory CD4+ T cells from blood. All receptors come from an adult in good health and CMV-seropositive.

The J gene is TRBJ1-5, the V gene TRBV28; D is ambiguous. V was cut by 7 bases and J by 4 bases, with 11 bases left in between. The germline V gene has CDR1 MDHEN and CDR2 SYDVKM. This CDR3 contains 13 residues. The CDR3 reads CASTADGNQPQHF. CDR3 DNA sequence: TGTGCCAGCACCGCGGACGGGAATCAGCCCCAGCATTTT.

This clone came up a few times. The V and J genes are TRBV29-1 and TRBJ1-1, with 10 bases matching TRBD1. V was clipped by 4 bases and J by 7 bases; unmatched bases: 9. CDR3 length: 14 residues. Germline assignment: CDR1 SQVTM and CDR2 ANQGSEA. In DNA, the CDR3 is TGCAGCGTTGGGGATGGACAGGGGGTAGGTGAAGCTTTCTTT. Its translation is CSVGDGQGVGEAFF. Full variable domain (rest looked up from reference TRBV29-1 and TRBJ1-1): SAVISQKPSRDICQRGTSLTIQCQVDSQVTMMFWYRQQPGQSLTLIATANQGSEATYESGFVIDKFPISRPNLTFSTLTVSNMSPEDSSIYLCSVGDGQGVGEAFFGQGTRLTVV.

This chain links TRBV29-1 with TRBJ2-7; either TRBD1 or TRBD2 may fit D (5 bases each). In germline, CDR1 is SQVTM, CDR2 ANQGSEA. CDR3 length equals 16 residues. V lost 4 bases to trimming and J lost 4 bases, with 23 bases between them. CDR3 nucleotide sequence: TGCAGCGTTGTAATTCAGGGACGCAGGGTCTCTTACGAGCAGTACTTC. Translating it yields CSVVIQGRRVSYEQYF.

The rearrangement joins TRBV9 to TRBJ2-7; a possible D gene is TRBD1 (6 bases). In germline, CDR1 is SGDLS, CDR2 YYNGEE. The V and J ends lost 3 bases and 0 bases respectively, with 16 bases between them. CDR3 size: 16 residues. The CDR3 nucleotides read TGTGCCAGCAGCGGTAGTGGGGGCGGACCCTCCTACGAGCAGTACTTC. Translated: CASSGSGGGPSYEQYF.

In nucleotides, the CDR3 is TGTGCCAGCAGTTCCCCCCGACAGTGGACTGAAGCTTTCTTT. Translated: CASSSPRQWTEAFF. V and J are TRBV6-5 and TRBJ1-1; a possible D gene is TRBD1 (5 bases). The CDR3 is 14 residues long. Germline-derived CDR1 and CDR2 are MNHEY and SVGAGI. V was shortened by 4 bases and J by 5 bases, with 14 bases between the two germline ends.

The chain is built from TRBV10-1 and TRBJ2-7; D may be TRBD1 (5 bases). V was cut by 10 bases and J by 0 bases, with 16 bases left in between. Germline CDR1 and CDR2: WNHNN and SYGVQD (reference sequence). This CDR3 region has 14 residues. CDR3 residues: CATSRQTNSYEQYF. The CDR3 nucleotides read TGCGCCACCTCCCGACAGACGAACTCCTACGAGCAGTACTTC.

The genes are TRBV18 and TRBJ2-1; 14 bases align to TRBD2. The V gene end was trimmed by 8 bases and the J gene end by 9 bases; junction bases not matched to a gene: 9. Germline assignment: CDR1 KGHSH and CDR2 LQKENI. This CDR3 region has 15 residues. CDR3 DNA sequence: TGTGCCAGCACCAATCAGGGACTAGCGGGAGTTGAGCAGTTCTTC. Its translation: CASTNQGLAGVEQFF. The variable domain in full, completed from reference TRBV18 and TRBJ2-1, reads NAGVMQNPRHLVRRRGQEARLRCSPMKGHSHVYWYRQLPEEGLKFMVYLQKENIIDESGMPKERFSAEFPKEGPSILRIQQVVRGDSAAYFCASTNQGLAGVEQFFGPGTRLTVL.

The J gene is TRBJ1-4, the V gene TRBV19; no definite D call. Germline assignment: CDR1 LNHDA and CDR2 SQIVND (reference sequence). The length of the CDR3 is 13 residues. V was cut by 5 bases and J by 5 bases, with 9 bases left in between. DNA for the CDR3: TGTGCCAGTAGTGAGCGGGAAAATGAAAAACTGTTTTTT. Translating gives CASSERENEKLFF.

The V and J genes are TRBV9 and TRBJ2-7, with D possibly being TRBD1 (6 bases). Germline V lookup: CDR1 SGDLS, CDR2 YYNGEE. CDR3 length: 15 residues. Trimming shortened V by 4 bases and J by 4 bases, and 18 bases separated the two germline ends. CDR3 protein: CASSYDTQGAYEQYF. The CDR3 nucleotides read TGTGCCAGCAGCTACGATACACAGGGAGCTTACGAGCAGTACTTC. Combining the CDR3 with reference TRBV9 and TRBJ2-7 gives the whole variable domain DSGVTQTPKHLITATGQRVTLRCSPRSGDLSVYWYQQSLDQGLQFLIQYYNGEERAKGNILERFSAQQFPDLHSELNLSSLELGDSALYFCASSYDTQGAYEQYFGPGTRLTVT.

The rearrangement links TRBV4-1 to TRBJ1-5; tentatively, D is TRBD1 (5 bases). This CDR3 has 15 residues. V was cut by 4 bases and J by 3 bases, with 13 bases left in between. The germline V gene has CDR1 MGHRA and CDR2 YSYEKL. In DNA, the CDR3 is TGCGCCAGCAGCCTTAGAAGGGGACTCAATCAGCCCCAGCATTTT. Amino acid sequence: CASSLRRGLNQPQHF.

The chain recombines TRBV7-9 with TRBJ1-6; D might be TRBD1 (5 bases). Trimming took 1 base from V and 8 from J, leaving 12 bases between them. Germline V gene data show CDR1 as SEHNR and CDR2 as FQNEAQ (reference sequence). CDR3 length equals 15 residues. The DNA for the CDR3 is TGTGCCAGCAGCTTAGTTGTGGACACCGATTCACCCCTCCACTTT. Translating gives CASSLVVDTDSPLHF. Full variable domain (outside the CDR3, taken from reference TRBV7-9 and TRBJ1-6): DTGVSQNPRHKITKRGQNVTFRCDPISEHNRLYWYRQTLGQGPEFLTYFQNEAQLEKSRLLSDRFSAERPKGSFSTLEIQRTEQGDSAMYLCASSLVVDTDSPLHFGNGTRLTVT.

The chain carries TRBV5-1 and TRBJ2-7; 8 bases are a match to TRBD1. Trimming cost V 2 bases and J 1 base; bases outside gene matches: 8. CDR3 length: 16 amino acids. Germline V gene sequence: CDR1 SGHRS, CDR2 YFSETQ. CDR3: CASSLQGTGISYEQYF. CDR3 DNA: TGCGCCAGCAGCTTACAGGGGACAGGCATTTCCTACGAGCAGTACTTC.

This clone was counted a few times. In DNA, the CDR3 is TGTGCCAGCTCCTGGGGGGCCGCGGGAGGGATATCCGGGGAGCTGTTTTTT. Its protein product is CASSWGAAGGISGELFF. The chain combines TRBV7-2 with TRBJ2-2, with TRBD2 matching 9 bases. V was clipped by 8 bases and J by 6 bases; unmatched bases: 16. This CDR3 spans 17 amino acids. Germline lookup yields CDR1 SGHTA and CDR2 FQGNSA.

V is TRBV28 and J is TRBJ1-5, with D possibly matching TRBD1 (5 bases). Germline V lookup: CDR1 MDHEN, CDR2 SYDVKM. V lost 3 bases to trimming and J lost 0 bases, with 15 bases between them. The CDR3 extends over 17 amino acids. In DNA, the CDR3 is TGTGCCAGCAGTTTCCGGGACGGTGGATATAGCAATCAGCCCCAGCATTTT. The encoded protein is CASSFRDGGYSNQPQHF.

This chain links TRBV2 with TRBJ1-1; no clear D. CDR3 size: 13 residues. Germline V gives CDR1 SNHLY, CDR2 FYNNEI. Deletions cut 6 bases from V and 5 bases from J, with 13 bases between. Here the CDR3 reads CASRPESATEAFF. The CDR3 DNA follows: TGTGCCAGCAGACCTGAGAGCGCGACTGAAGCTTTCTTT.

This clone has only a few counts. This chain connects TRBV30 to TRBJ2-6, with a weak D call TRBD2 (7 bases). Germline-derived CDR1 and CDR2 are GTSNPN and SVGIG (reference sequence). The ends were cut back, 2 bases at V and 2 bases at J, with 19 bases in the middle. The CDR3 runs to 18 residues. CDR3 in DNA: TGTGCCTGGAGTAGGGGGGGATCTTGGAATCCTGGGGCCAACGTCCTGACTTTC. The encoded protein is CAWSRGGSWNPGANVLTF.

The genes are TRBV15 and TRBJ1-6; D call uncertain. Per germline, CDR1 LNHNV and CDR2 YYDKDF (reference sequence). The CDR3 has 12 residues. V lost 5 bases, J lost 7 bases, and 6 bases lay in between. The CDR3 sequence is CATSRANSPLHF. CDR3 coding DNA: TGTGCCACCAGCCGGGCGAATTCACCCCTCCACTTT.

The rearrangement uses TRBV28 and TRBJ1-5; D remains ambiguous. Deletions cut 2 bases from V and 3 bases from J, with 8 bases between. Germline CDR1 MDHEN, CDR2 SYDVKM. CDR3 size: 14 residues. The CDR3 region has the DNA TGTGCCAGCAGTTTAAAGAGACTCAATCAGCCCCAGCATTTT. As protein: CASSLKRLNQPQHF.

The rearrangement uses TRBV5-1 and TRBJ2-2; no firm D call. CDR3 length: 11 amino acids. The V end was cut by 3 bases, the J end by 9 bases, with 6 bases between. Germline V gives CDR1 SGHRS, CDR2 YFSETQ. The CDR3 loop reads CASSSSWELFF. In DNA form, the CDR3 reads TGCGCCAGCAGCTCGTCTTGGGAGCTGTTTTTT.

The J gene is TRBJ2-1, the V gene TRBV10-3; D may correspond to TRBD1 or TRBD2 (5 bases each). Germline assignment: CDR1 ENHRY and CDR2 SYGVKD. The ends were cut back, 3 bases at V and 7 bases at J, with 19 bases in the middle. The CDR3 has 16 amino acids. The CDR3 region is CAISELVGAGLNEQFF. The CDR3 DNA reads as TGTGCCATCAGTGAACTAGTAGGGGCAGGGTTGAATGAGCAGTTCTTC.

The CDR3 nucleotides read TGTGCCAGCACCCCCGACAGGACGTCCTACGAGCAGTACTTC. Translated, it gives CASTPDRTSYEQYF. V gene TRBV28 combines with J gene TRBJ2-7; TRBD1 is a possible D gene (6 bases). The germline V gene has CDR1 MDHEN and CDR2 SYDVKM. Trimming cost V 7 bases and J 1 base, with 14 bases left between them. This CDR3 is 14 amino acids long.

The V call is TRBV2, the J call TRBJ2-1, with 8 positions matching TRBD1. This CDR3 is 15 amino acids long. Germline CDR1 reads SNHLY; CDR2 reads FYNNEI. J gave up 5 bases and V 7 bases, and 10 bases lay outside the gene matches. The CDR3 DNA reads as TGTGCCAGCAACGCCGGGACAGGACTACACAATGAGCAGTTCTTC. It codes for CASNAGTGLHNEQFF.

The chain has TRBV28 and TRBJ1-5, with D possibly being TRBD1 (6 bases). Trimming removed 6 bases at V and 3 bases at J, with 18 bases between. Germline lookup yields CDR1 MDHEN and CDR2 SYDVKM. The CDR3 contains 16 residues. In nucleotides, the CDR3 is TGTGCCAGCAGACCAGGGACATCCCCTTCCAATCAGCCCCAGCATTTT. It codes for CASRPGTSPSNQPQHF.

The V call is TRBV6-1, the J call TRBJ2-7; D is possibly TRBD1 (6 bases). V was cut by 1 base and J by 2 bases, with 9 bases left in between. The CDR3 sequence is 14 residues long. Germline V lookup: CDR1 MNHNS, CDR2 SASEGT. The CDR3 is CASSEGHRAYEQYF. The CDR3 region has the DNA TGTGCCAGCAGTGAAGGTCACAGGGCCTACGAGCAGTACTTC.

This clone was picked up one time. The J gene is TRBJ2-1, the V gene TRBV9; maybe TRBD1 (6 bases). The CDR3 is 17 residues long. Germline assignment: CDR1 SGDLS and CDR2 YYNGEE. V was shortened by 4 bases and J by 6 bases, with 23 bases between the two germline ends. The CDR3 DNA sequence: TGTGCCAGCAGCTTGAGGAACAGGGAACGGTTGGGCAATGAGCAGTTCTTC. Translating it yields CASSLRNRERLGNEQFF. The full variable domain, its missing parts supplied by reference TRBV9 and TRBJ2-1, is DSGVTQTPKHLITATGQRVTLRCSPRSGDLSVYWYQQSLDQGLQFLIQYYNGEERAKGNILERFSAQQFPDLHSELNLSSLELGDSALYFCASSLRNRERLGNEQFFGPGTRLTVL.

The chain recombines TRBV18 with TRBJ1-1; D not certain. The CDR3 totals 13 residues. V was clipped by 2 bases and J by 2 bases, with 6 bases between them. The germline V gene has CDR1 KGHSH and CDR2 LQKENI. This chain's CDR3 is CASSPTVNTEAFF. CDR3 DNA: TGTGCCAGCTCACCAACAGTTAACACTGAAGCTTTCTTT. Based on the CDR3 plus reference TRBV18 and TRBJ1-1, the full variable domain is NAGVMQNPRHLVRRRGQEARLRCSPMKGHSHVYWYRQLPEEGLKFMVYLQKENIIDESGMPKERFSAEFPKEGPSILRIQQVVRGDSAAYFCASSPTVNTEAFFGQGTRLTVV.

This clone has a single count. The genes are TRBV4-3 and TRBJ2-1; D is possibly TRBD1 or TRBD2 (5 bases each). V gave up 4 bases and J gave up 8 bases, with 12 bases separating them. The CDR3 is made up of 13 amino acids. Germline CDR1 reads LGHNA; CDR2 reads YSLEER. CDR3: CASSPFRDDEQFF. The CDR3 nucleotides are TGCGCCAGCAGCCCCTTCCGGGACGATGAGCAGTTCTTC.

This chain joins TRBV5-5 and TRBJ1-4; D possibly corresponds to TRBD1 (5 bases). V was clipped by 4 bases and J by 12 bases, with 13 bases between them. CDR3 length: 12 amino acids. CDR1 is SGHKS and CDR2 is YYEKEE in the germline V gene (reference sequence). CDR3 in DNA: TGTGCCAGCAGCCCACAGGTTGGGGAACTGTTTTTT. It specifies CASSPQVGELFF.

The sample holds one count of this clone. This chain joins TRBV4-3 and TRBJ2-2; D gene unclear. In germline, CDR1 is LGHNA, CDR2 YSLEER. With 2 bases removed from V and 6 bases from J, the gap between germline ends came to 16 bases. The length of the CDR3 is 16 residues. Here the CDR3 reads CASSQRDPRVPGELFF. CDR3 in DNA: TGCGCCAGCAGCCAAAGGGATCCAAGGGTTCCCGGGGAGCTGTTTTTT.

The V gene is TRBV21-1, the J gene TRBJ1-4; the DNA was not used to check the table's D call, TRBD1. TRBV21-1 is described as a pseudogene. This CDR3 region has 15 residues. In nucleotides, the CDR3 is TGTGCCAGCAGAGAAGGACAGTGGGGTAATGAAAAACTGTTTTTT. Its translation is CASREGQWGNEKLFF.

The V gene is TRBV5-8, the J gene TRBJ1-5; D is unclear. Germline V gives CDR1 SGHTS, CDR2 YDEGEE. The CDR3 has 16 amino acids. With 4 bases removed from V and 0 bases from J, the gap between germline ends came to 14 bases. The CDR3 here is CASSDPGRISNQPQHF. CDR3 DNA: TGTGCCAGCAGCGACCCCGGACGGATTAGCAATCAGCCCCAGCATTTT.